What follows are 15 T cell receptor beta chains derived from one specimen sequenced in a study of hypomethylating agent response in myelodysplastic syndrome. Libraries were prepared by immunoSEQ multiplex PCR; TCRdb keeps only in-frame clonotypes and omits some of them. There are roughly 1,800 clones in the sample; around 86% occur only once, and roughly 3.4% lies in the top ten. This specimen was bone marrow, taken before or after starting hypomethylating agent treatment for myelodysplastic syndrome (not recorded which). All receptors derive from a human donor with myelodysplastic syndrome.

CDR3 nucleotide sequence: TGTGCCAGCAGCCAAGCCAGGGGCCTAAGGGACAATGAGCAGTTCTTC. Its protein product is CASSQARGLRDNEQFF. The chain has TRBV14 and TRBJ2-1, with D perhaps matching TRBD1 (6 bases). The CDR3 has 16 residues. The ends were cut back, 1 base at V and 5 bases at J, with 15 bases in the middle. Per the germline V gene, CDR1 is SGHDN and CDR2 is FVKESK. The full variable domain, rest sourced from reference TRBV14 and TRBJ2-1, is EAGVTQFPSHSVIEKGQTVTLRCDPISGHDNLYWYRRVMGKEIKFLLHFVKESKQDESGMPNNRFLAERTGGTYSTLKVQPAELEDSGVYFCASSQARGLRDNEQFFGPGTRLTVL.

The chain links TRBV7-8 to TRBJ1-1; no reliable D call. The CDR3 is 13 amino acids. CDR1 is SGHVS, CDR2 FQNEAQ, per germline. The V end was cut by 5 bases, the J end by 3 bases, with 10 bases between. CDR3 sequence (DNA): TGTGCCAGCAGCCTGGACGCATACACTGAAGCTTTCTTT. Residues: CASSLDAYTEAFF.

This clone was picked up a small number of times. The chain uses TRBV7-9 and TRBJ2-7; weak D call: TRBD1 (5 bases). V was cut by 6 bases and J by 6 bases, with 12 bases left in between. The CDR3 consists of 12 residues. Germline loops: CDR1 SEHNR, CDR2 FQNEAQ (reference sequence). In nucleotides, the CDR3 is TGTGCCAGCAGGGTGGGGCGAGGCGAGCAGTACTTC. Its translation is CASRVGRGEQYF.

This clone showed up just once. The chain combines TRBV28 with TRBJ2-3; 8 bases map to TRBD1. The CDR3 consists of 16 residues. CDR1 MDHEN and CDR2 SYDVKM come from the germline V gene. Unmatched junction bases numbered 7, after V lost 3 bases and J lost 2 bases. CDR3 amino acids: CASSFWGQENTDTQYF. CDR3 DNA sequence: TGTGCCAGCAGTTTTTGGGGACAGGAGAACACAGATACGCAGTATTTT.

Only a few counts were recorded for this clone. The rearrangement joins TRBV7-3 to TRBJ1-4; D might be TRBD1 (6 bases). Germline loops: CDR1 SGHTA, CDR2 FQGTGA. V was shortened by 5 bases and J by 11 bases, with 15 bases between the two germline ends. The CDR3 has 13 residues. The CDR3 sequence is CASSMDRSGKLFF. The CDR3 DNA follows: TGTGCCAGCAGCATGGACAGATCGGGTAAACTGTTTTTT.

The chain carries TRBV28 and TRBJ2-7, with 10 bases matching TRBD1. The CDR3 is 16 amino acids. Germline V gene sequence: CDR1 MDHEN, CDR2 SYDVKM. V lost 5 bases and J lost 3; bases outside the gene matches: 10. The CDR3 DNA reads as TGTGCCAGCAGTCCTCCGGGGACAGGGGTCGGCTACGAGCAGTACTTC. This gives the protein CASSPPGTGVGYEQYF.

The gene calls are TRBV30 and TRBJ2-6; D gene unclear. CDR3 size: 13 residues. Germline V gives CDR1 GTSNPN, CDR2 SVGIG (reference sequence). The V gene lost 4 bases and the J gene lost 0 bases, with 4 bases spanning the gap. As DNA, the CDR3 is TGTGCCTGGACGGTCTCTGGGGCCAACGTCCTGACTTTC. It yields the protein CAWTVSGANVLTF.

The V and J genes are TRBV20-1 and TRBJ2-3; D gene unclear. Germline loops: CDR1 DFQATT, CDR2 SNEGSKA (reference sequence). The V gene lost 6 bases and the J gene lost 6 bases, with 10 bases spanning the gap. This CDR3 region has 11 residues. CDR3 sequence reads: CSATGPDTQYF. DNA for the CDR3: TGCAGTGCCACCGGACCTGATACGCAGTATTTT.

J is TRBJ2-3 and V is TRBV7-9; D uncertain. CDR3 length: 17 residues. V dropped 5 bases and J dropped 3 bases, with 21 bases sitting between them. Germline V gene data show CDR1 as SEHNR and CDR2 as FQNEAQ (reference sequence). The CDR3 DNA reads TGTGCCAGCAGCACTCCACCGACTCCCTTTGGGACAGATACGCAGTATTTT. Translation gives CASSTPPTPFGTDTQYF.

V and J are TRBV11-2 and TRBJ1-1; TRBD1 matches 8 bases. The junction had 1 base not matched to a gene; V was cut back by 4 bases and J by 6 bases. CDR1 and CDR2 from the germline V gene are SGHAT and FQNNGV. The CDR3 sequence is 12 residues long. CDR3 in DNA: TGTGCCAGCAGCTCGACAGGGGCTGAAGCTTTCTTT. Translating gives CASSSTGAEAFF.

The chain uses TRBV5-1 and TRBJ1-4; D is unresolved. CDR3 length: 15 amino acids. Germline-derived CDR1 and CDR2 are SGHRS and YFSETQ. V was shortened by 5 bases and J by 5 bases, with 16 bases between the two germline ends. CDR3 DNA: TGCGCCAGCAGTCCGGGATCCAGCCTCAATGAAAAACTGTTTTTT. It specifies CASSPGSSLNEKLFF.

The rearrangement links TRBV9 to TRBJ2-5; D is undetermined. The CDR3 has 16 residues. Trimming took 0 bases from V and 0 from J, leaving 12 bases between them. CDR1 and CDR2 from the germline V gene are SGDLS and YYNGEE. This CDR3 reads CASSVGAWAHQETQYF. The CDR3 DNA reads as TGTGCCAGCAGCGTAGGGGCTTGGGCCCACCAAGAGACCCAGTACTTC.

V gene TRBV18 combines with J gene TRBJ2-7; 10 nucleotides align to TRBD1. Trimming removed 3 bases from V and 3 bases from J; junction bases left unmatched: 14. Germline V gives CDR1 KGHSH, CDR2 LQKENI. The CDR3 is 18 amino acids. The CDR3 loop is CASSPLGGGTGDHYEQYF. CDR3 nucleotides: TGTGCCAGCTCACCGCTCGGTGGCGGGACAGGGGATCACTACGAGCAGTACTTC.

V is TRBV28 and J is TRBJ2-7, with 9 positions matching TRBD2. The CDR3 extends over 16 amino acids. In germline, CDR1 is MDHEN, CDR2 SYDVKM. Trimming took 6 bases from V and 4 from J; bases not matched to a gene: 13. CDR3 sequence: CASRISSGRIGYEQYF. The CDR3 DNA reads TGTGCCAGCAGAATTTCGAGCGGGAGGATCGGGTACGAGCAGTACTTC.

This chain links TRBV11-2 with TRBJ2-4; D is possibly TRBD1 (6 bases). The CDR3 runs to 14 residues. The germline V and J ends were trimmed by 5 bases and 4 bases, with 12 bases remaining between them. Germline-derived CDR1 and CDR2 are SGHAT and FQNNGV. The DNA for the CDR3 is TGTGCCAGCAGCCCCCGGACAGTAAAAAACATTCAGTACTTC. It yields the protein CASSPRTVKNIQYF.